This T cell receptor (beta chain) was recorded in a study of blood T cell repertoires in COVID-19. About the research overall: Spain, Italy and the United States supplied samples that represented acute and convalescent COVID-19.

Study members were between about 18 and 100 years old and lived in over 20 US regions. Cohort assignment relied on participant-reported clinical history. Recovered Cohort 3 donors showed two negative PCRs, clearance, or symptom resolution. The assay was immunoSEQ multiplex PCR, and TCRdb's table has in-frame clones only and misses some. This sample carries about 330,000 clones, over 80% of them seen once, and the ten largest clones take around 5%. The germline CDR1 and CDR2 sequences are MNHEY and SVGAGI. The CDR3 totals 14 residues. Trimming removed 8 bases at V and 0 bases at J, with 11 bases between.

The chain links TRBV6-5 to TRBJ1-3; D gene ambiguous. Input material: PBMCs or T cells enriched from blood (not recorded which). This clonotype originated in a man aged 25-45 years who had recovered from COVID-19. CDR3 in amino acids: CASRYTFSGNTIYF. The CDR3 coding sequence is TGTGCCAGCCGATATACTTTCTCTGGAAACACCATATATTTT.